These 8 T cell receptor beta chains share one sample of origin, sequenced in a study of shared clonotypes between healthy human individuals. Assay used: immunoSEQ multiplex PCR; TCRdb lists only in-frame clones, some missing. The table lists a few hundred thousand clones, roughly 97% of them singletons. The specimen sequenced was naive CD4+ T cells sorted from blood. Regarding subset: CD45RA+ positively selected. These receptors were collected from a woman aged 25 to 39 in good health.

The CDR3 coding sequence is TGTGCCAGCAGCCCGGCGGATGAGCAGTTCTTC. It codes for CASSPADEQFF. The V gene is TRBV7-9, the J gene TRBJ2-1; D remains ambiguous. CDR1 is SEHNR, CDR2 FQNEAQ, per germline (reference sequence). CDR3 length: 11 residues. Trimming pared 5 bases from V and 8 bases from J, leaving 7 bases between.

The V and J genes are TRBV2 and TRBJ1-2; D is unclear. The V and J ends lost 6 bases and 8 bases respectively, with 13 bases between them. CDR1 and CDR2 from the germline V gene are SNHLY and FYNNEI. The CDR3 has 12 residues. CDR3 in DNA: TGTGCCAGCAGCGAGCGGACTCCGGGCTACACCTTC. Amino acids: CASSERTPGYTF.

V is TRBV19 and J is TRBJ2-6; D call uncertain. CDR3 length: 15 residues. V shed 8 bases and J shed 1 base, with 12 bases lying between them. Per the germline V gene, CDR1 is LNHDA and CDR2 is SQIVND (reference sequence). The chain's CDR3 is CASQDVLSGANVLTF. The CDR3 DNA follows: TGTGCCAGTCAGGATGTACTGTCTGGGGCCAACGTCCTGACTTTC.

The rearrangement uses TRBV7-2 and TRBJ2-1, with 14 bases identical to TRBD2. CDR3 length: 14 amino acids. Germline V gene data show CDR1 as SGHTA and CDR2 as FQGNSA. The V gene end was trimmed by 6 bases and the J gene end by 10 bases; junction bases not matched to a gene: 5. The chain's CDR3 is CASRLTSGREEQFF. The CDR3 region has the DNA TGTGCCAGCAGGTTGACTAGCGGGAGGGAAGAGCAGTTCTTC.

The CDR3 sequence: CAWSFGPGQVTYF. CDR3 nucleotide sequence: TGTGCCTGGAGTTTCGGACCGGGACAGGTAACCTACTTC. The chain employs TRBV30 and TRBJ2-7; TRBD1 matches at 8 bases. After removal of 2 bases from V and 13 bases from J, the junction contained 13 bases not matched to a gene. The germline gives CDR1 GTSNPN, CDR2 SVGIG (reference sequence). The length of the CDR3 is 13 residues.

This chain joins TRBV6-1 and TRBJ1-1; D is possibly TRBD1 (5 bases). This CDR3 contains 14 residues. Germline V gene data show CDR1 as MNHNS and CDR2 as SASEGT. Trimming took 8 bases from V and 1 from J, leaving 14 bases between them. The CDR3 bases are TGTGCCAGCCCAGAACGGAGGGGGAACACTGAAGCTTTCTTT. It specifies CASPERRGNTEAFF.

The chain carries TRBV6-1 and TRBJ1-2; possible D gene TRBD1, 6 bases. Per germline, CDR1 MNHNS and CDR2 SASEGT. CDR3 length: 14 amino acids. The germline V and J ends were trimmed by 5 bases and 4 bases, with 14 bases remaining between them. The CDR3 DNA sequence: TGTGCCAGCAGTCAACAGGGTCGGGCCTATGGCTACACCTTC. This codes for CASSQQGRAYGYTF.

The genes are TRBV28 and TRBJ2-7; D may be TRBD2 (5 bases). V was pared by 3 bases and J by 4 bases, with 13 bases between. The CDR3 sequence is 14 residues long. Per the germline V gene, CDR1 is MDHEN and CDR2 is SYDVKM. CDR3 DNA sequence: TGTGCCAGCAGTTTGGGGAGAGTAGTTTACGAGCAGTACTTC. It yields the protein CASSLGRVVYEQYF.